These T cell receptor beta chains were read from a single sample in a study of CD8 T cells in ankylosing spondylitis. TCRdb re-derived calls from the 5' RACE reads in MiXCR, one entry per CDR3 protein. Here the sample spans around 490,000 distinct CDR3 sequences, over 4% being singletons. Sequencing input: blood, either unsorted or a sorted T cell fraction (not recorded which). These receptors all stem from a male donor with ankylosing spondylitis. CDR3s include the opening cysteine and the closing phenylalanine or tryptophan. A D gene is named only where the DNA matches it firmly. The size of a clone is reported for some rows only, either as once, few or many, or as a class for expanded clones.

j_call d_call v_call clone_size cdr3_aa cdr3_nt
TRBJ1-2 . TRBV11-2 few CASSYAGYYGYTF TGTGCCAGCAGCTATGCAGGGTATTATGGCTACACCTTC
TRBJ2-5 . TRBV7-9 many CASSLETVTQYF TGTGCCAGCAGCTTAGAAACCGTGACCCAGTACTTC
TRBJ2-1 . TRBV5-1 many CASSSIGTQYNEQFF TGCGCCAGCAGCTCGATCGGGACTCAATACAATGAGCAGTTCTTC
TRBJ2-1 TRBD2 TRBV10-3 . CAISETLAGGNEQFF TGTGCCATCAGTGAAACACTAGCGGGGGGCAATGAGCAGTTCTTC
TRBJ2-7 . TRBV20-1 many CSAPRAYEQYF TGCAGTGCCCCCAGGGCCTACGAGCAGTACTTC
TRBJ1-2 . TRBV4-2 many CASSQPGQDYGYTF TGTGCCAGCAGCCAGCCGGGACAAGACTATGGCTACACCTTC
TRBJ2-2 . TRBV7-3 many CASSPSTTTGELFF TGTGCCAGCAGCCCATCGACTACCACCGGGGAGCTGTTTTTT
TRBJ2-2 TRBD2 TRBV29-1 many CSFTSGRTGELFF TGCAGCTTTACTAGCGGGCGAACCGGGGAGCTGTTTTTT
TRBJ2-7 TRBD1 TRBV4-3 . CASSQRQGSYEQYF TGCGCCAGCAGCCAGAGACAGGGTTCCTACGAGCAGTACTTC
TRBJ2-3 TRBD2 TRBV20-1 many CSPRTSDLKDTQYF TGCAGTCCAAGGACTAGCGACTTAAAAGATACGCAGTATTTT
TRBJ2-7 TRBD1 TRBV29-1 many CSVDDRENEQYF TGCAGCGTGGACGACAGGGAGAACGAGCAGTACTTC
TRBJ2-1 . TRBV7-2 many CASSLWSRNEQFF TGTGCCAGCAGCTTATGGTCCAGGAATGAGCAGTTCTTC
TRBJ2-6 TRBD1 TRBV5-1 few CASRRTGDSGANVLTF TGCGCCAGCCGCAGGACAGGCGACTCTGGGGCCAACGTCCTGACTTTC
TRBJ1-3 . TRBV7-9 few CASSLASTHNTIYF TGTGCCAGCAGCTTAGCCAGTACGCACAACACCATATATTTT
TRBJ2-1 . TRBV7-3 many CASSPGPLVYNEQFF TGTGCCAGCAGCCCCGGCCCCTTGGTTTACAATGAGCAGTTCTTC
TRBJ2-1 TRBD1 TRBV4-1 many CASSLGQGTKRGQFF TGCGCCAGCAGCCTGGGACAGGGGACCAAGCGGGGGCAGTTCTTC
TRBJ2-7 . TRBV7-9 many CASSRIVGKNYEQYF TGTGCCAGCAGCCGTATCGTAGGAAAAAACTACGAGCAGTACTTC
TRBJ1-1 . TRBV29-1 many CSVEDGQVEAFF TGCAGCGTTGAAGACGGTCAGGTTGAAGCTTTCTTT
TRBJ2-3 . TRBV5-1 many CASSLEAFTDTQYF TGCGCCAGCAGCTTGGAAGCGTTCACAGATACGCAGTATTTT
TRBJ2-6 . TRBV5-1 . CASSHTTGPRSGANVLTF TGCGCCAGCAGCCATACGACCGGACCGCGCTCTGGGGCCAACGTCCTGACTTTC
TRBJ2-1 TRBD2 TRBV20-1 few CCASTPGLVGIRNEQFF TGCTGTGCATCAACCCCGGGACTAGTCGGCATTAGGAATGAGCAGTTCTTC
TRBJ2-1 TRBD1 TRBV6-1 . CASSRTGNGYNEQFF TGTGCCAGCAGTCGGACAGGGAACGGCTACAATGAGCAGTTCTTC